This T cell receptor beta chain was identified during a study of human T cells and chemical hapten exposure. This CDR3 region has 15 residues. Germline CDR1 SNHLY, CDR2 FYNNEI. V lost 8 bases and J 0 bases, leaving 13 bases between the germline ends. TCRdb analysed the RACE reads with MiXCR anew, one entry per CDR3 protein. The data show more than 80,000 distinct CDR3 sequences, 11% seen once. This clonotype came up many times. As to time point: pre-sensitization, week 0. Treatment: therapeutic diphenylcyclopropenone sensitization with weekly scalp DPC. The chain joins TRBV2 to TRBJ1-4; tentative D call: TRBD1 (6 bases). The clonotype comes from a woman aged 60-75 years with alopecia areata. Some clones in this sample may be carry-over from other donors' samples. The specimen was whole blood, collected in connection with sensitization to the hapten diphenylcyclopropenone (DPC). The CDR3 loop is CASSLGQTTNEKLFF. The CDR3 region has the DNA TGTGCCAGCTCTCTCGGACAGACAACTAATGAAAAACTGTTTTTT. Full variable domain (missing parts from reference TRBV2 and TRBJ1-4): EPEVTQTPSHQVTQMGQEVILRCVPISNHLYFYWYRQILGQKVEFLVSFYNNEISEKSEIFDDQFSVERPDGSNFTLKIRSTKLEDSAMYFCASSLGQTTNEKLFFGSGTQLSVL.